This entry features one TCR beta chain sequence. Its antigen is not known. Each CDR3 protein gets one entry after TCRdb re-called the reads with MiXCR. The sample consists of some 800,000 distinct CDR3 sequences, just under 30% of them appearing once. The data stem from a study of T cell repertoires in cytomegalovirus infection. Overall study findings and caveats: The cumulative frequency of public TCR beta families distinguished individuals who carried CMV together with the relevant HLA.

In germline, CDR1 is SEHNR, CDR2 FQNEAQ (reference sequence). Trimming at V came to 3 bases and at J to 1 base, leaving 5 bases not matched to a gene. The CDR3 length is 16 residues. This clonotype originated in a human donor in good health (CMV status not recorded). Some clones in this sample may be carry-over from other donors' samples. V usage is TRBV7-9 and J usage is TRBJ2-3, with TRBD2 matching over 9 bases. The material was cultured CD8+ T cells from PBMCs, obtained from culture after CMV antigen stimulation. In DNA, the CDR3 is TGTGCCAGCAGCTTGCGGCGCGGGGGGGGCACAGATACGCAGTATTTT. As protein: CASSLRRGGGTDTQYF.